The 7 T cell receptor beta chains below were found in one sample sequenced in a study of radiotherapy plus CTLA-4 blockade in lung cancer. The table came from immunoSEQ multiplex PCR; TCRdb's copy has only in-frame clones and leaves some out. This sample has over 50,000 clones, with around 80% found just once. The sample consisted of peripheral blood, taken from a patient treated with radiotherapy plus ipilimumab. The receptors stem from a human donor with non-small cell lung cancer who had a complete response to radiotherapy plus ipilimumab.

This clone occurred a few times. The chain has TRBV6-6 and TRBJ2-7; D unclear. V lost 2 bases and J 2 bases, leaving 7 bases between the germline ends. This CDR3 region has 13 residues. Germline V CDR1 and CDR2: MNHNY, SVGAGI (reference sequence). The CDR3 DNA reads as TGTGCCAGCAGTTACGAGGCCACCTACGAGCAGTACGTC. This sequence encodes CASSYEATYEQYV.

The chain joins TRBV30 to TRBJ1-3; D not resolved. CDR3 length: 16 residues. Per germline, CDR1 GTSNPN and CDR2 SVGIG (reference sequence). V gave up 0 bases and J gave up 3 bases, with 15 bases separating them. The CDR3 bases are TGTGCCTGGAGTGTACGCGGGCTGGGCTATGGAAACACCATATATTTT. It encodes CAWSVRGLGYGNTIYF.

The chain is built from TRBV6-1 and TRBJ2-7, with D perhaps matching TRBD1 (5 bases). Germline lookup yields CDR1 MNHNS and CDR2 SASEGT. V was cut by 6 bases and J by 5 bases, with 11 bases left in between. The CDR3 runs to 12 residues. For the CDR3, the DNA is TGTGCCAGCAGCAGGGAATTCAACGAGCAGTACTTC. Its translation: CASSREFNEQYF.

V gene TRBV6-6 combines with J gene TRBJ2-5; no clear D. The CDR3 contains 14 residues. Per germline, CDR1 MNHNY and CDR2 SVGAGI (reference sequence). The V end lost 0 bases, the J end lost 2 bases, and 7 bases lay between the germline ends. The CDR3 bases are TGTGCCAGCAGTTACTCGTCTTTTCAAGAGACCCAGTACTTC. Its protein is CASSYSSFQETQYF.

This chain joins TRBV6-5 and TRBJ1-2, with 8 bases identical to TRBD1. Per germline, CDR1 MNHEY and CDR2 SVGAGI. The CDR3 runs 12 residues. The ends lost 4 bases at V and 8 bases at J; junction bases unmatched: 3. The CDR3: CASSFGQGGYTF. The DNA for the CDR3 is TGTGCCAGCAGTTTCGGACAGGGCGGCTACACCTTC.

A few counts support this clone. The chain is built from TRBV6-4 and TRBJ1-1; the D gene is possibly TRBD1 (5 bases). The CDR3 totals 16 residues. V lost 6 bases and J lost 1, with 18 bases in between. In germline, CDR1 is MRHNA, CDR2 SNTAGT. As DNA, the CDR3 is TGTGCCAGCAGCCTCCAATCGGGGGACGGGAACACTGAAGCTTTCTTT. This encodes CASSLQSGDGNTEAFF.

This clone came up a few times. The rearrangement links TRBV18 to TRBJ1-4; maybe TRBD1 (6 bases). The CDR3 runs to 14 residues. Germline V gene data show CDR1 as KGHSH and CDR2 as LQKENI. Trimming shortened V by 1 base and J by 8 bases, and 11 bases separated the two germline ends. The CDR3 reads CASSPQGVKEKLFF. For the CDR3, the DNA is TGTGCCAGCTCACCACAGGGGGTTAAGGAAAAACTGTTTTTT.